The 6 T cell receptor beta chains listed next were all sequenced from one sample in a study of blood T cells in healthy people across ages. The use of a sample-barcoded 5' primer and a J-beta primer mix characterized a second PCR of about 7 to 12 cycles. Each CDR3 protein is one row after TCRdb ran MiXCR on the 5' RACE reads. The sample holds more than 1 million distinct CDR3 sequences; around 45% are singletons and the top ten take under 20%. Sequenced material: blood. Receptors originate from an older woman in good health.

The CDR3 region is CASSVTGPQETQYF. The CDR3 region has the DNA TGTGCCAGCAGTGTAACCGGGCCCCAAGAGACCCAGTACTTC. V and J are TRBV28 and TRBJ2-5; D call uncertain. The length of the CDR3 is 14 residues. Trimming took off 5 bases at V and 1 base at J, with 11 bases between the two ends. CDR1 is MDHEN, CDR2 SYDVKM, per germline. Looking up the rest from reference TRBV28 and TRBJ2-5 gives the full variable domain: DVKVTQSSRYLVKRTGEKVFLECVQDMDHENMFWYRQDPGLGLRLIYFSYDVKMKEKGDIPEGYSVSREKKERFSLILESASTNQTSMYLCASSVTGPQETQYFGPGTRLLVL.

The rearrangement joins TRBV18 to TRBJ1-5; 10 bases map to TRBD1. V gave up 4 bases and J gave up 6 bases; unmatched junction bases: 9. CDR3 length: 16 residues. Germline CDR1 KGHSH, CDR2 LQKENI. The CDR3 loop reads CASSRRDRGRGQPQHF. The CDR3 DNA reads TGTGCCAGCTCACGACGAGACAGGGGGCGCGGTCAGCCCCAGCATTTT.

This chain links TRBV12-3 or TRBV12-4 with TRBJ2-7; D is ambiguous. The CDR3 is 12 residues long. The V gene lost 5 bases and the J gene lost 7 bases, with 12 bases spanning the gap. This CDR3 reads CASSPSRSEQYF. The CDR3, as DNA: TGTGCCAGCAGTCCTTCTAGGAGTGAGCAGTACTTC.

This clonotype was found a few times. The chain links TRBV28 to TRBJ2-1, with 7 bases matching TRBD1. The CDR3 runs to 17 residues. With 9 bases clipped from V and 4 bases from J, the junction kept 18 bases outside the gene matches. Germline V gene data show CDR1 as MDHEN and CDR2 as SYDVKM. CDR3 residues: CASSTTSDRRRYNEQFF. The CDR3 DNA is TGTGCCAGTAGTACAACTTCGGACAGGAGGAGGTACAATGAGCAGTTCTTC.

On this clonotype itself: A read error may explain this, as a much larger clone is one base away. V and J are TRBV6-5 and TRBJ1-2; D ambiguous. CDR3 length: 13 amino acids. V was pared by 5 bases and J by 3 bases, with 10 bases between. Germline V gene data show CDR1 as MNHEY and CDR2 as SVGAGI. CDR3 loop: CASSAGSDYGYTF. Here the CDR3 DNA reads TGTGCCAGCAGTGCAGGCAGCGACTATGGCTACACCTTC.

This clonotype was seen more than once but under ten times. The rearrangement uses TRBV2 and TRBJ2-3; 8 bases agree with TRBD2. CDR3 length: 15 amino acids. Germline CDR1 reads SNHLY; CDR2 reads FYNNEI. The ends lost 6 bases at V and 2 bases at J; junction bases unmatched: 7. The DNA of the CDR3 is TGTGCCAGCAGCTCACTAGCGGAAACCACAGATACGCAGTATTTT. Translated, it gives CASSSLAETTDTQYF. The entire variable domain, with the rest obtained from reference TRBV2 and TRBJ2-3, is as follows: EPEVTQTPSHQVTQMGQEVILRCVPISNHLYFYWYRQILGQKVEFLVSFYNNEISEKSEIFDDQFSVERPDGSNFTLKIRSTKLEDSAMYFCASSSLAETTDTQYFGPGTRLTVL.